This is a list of T cell receptor beta chains from one sample in a study of shared clonotypes between healthy human individuals. Sequenced by immunoSEQ multiplex PCR; TCRdb stores in-frame clones only, minus some. The table includes roughly 2 million clones, 85% to 95% detected once. The sequenced material came from naive CD4+ T cells sorted from blood. These TCRs come from a man aged 18 to 29 in good health. Each CDR3 is given without its conserved first and last residue. Each record gives: CDR3 length, V gene, J gene, clone size, CDR3 protein. Some rows have no size entry. The others give once, few or many, or a class for an expanded clone.

>12|TRBV5-4|TRBJ1-1|.
ASTSQTGNTEAF
>11|TRBV2|TRBJ2-2|.
ASSAQRDGELF
>11|TRBV6-5|TRBJ2-7|.
ASRREASYEQY
>11|TRBV5-6|TRBJ1-2|.
ASSYKGGHGYT
>13|TRBV5-1|TRBJ2-7|.
ASRSPGTTYYEQY
>11|TRBV5-1|TRBJ2-1|.
ASAGTSGRWQF
>12|TRBV6-1|TRBJ1-3|.
ASRNPGAGNTIY
>12|TRBV29-1|TRBJ1-2|once
SVEARDLWSGYT
>13|TRBV28|TRBJ2-3|.
ASSSGGAHTDTQY
>14|TRBV5-8|TRBJ2-3|.
ASSLKGYLLTDTQY
>14|TRBV5-4|TRBJ1-3|.
ASSLGQGARGNTIY
>12|TRBV7-9|TRBJ2-1|.
ASSLGNGYNEQF
>12|TRBV5-6|TRBJ2-5|.
ASSSGWGGETQY
>12|TRBV2|TRBJ1-3|.
ASSARGPGNTIY
>11|TRBV5-1|TRBJ2-1|.
ASSTGVYNEQF
>16|TRBV30|TRBJ2-7|.
AWSPSDIGPGYPYEQY
>13|TRBV7-6|TRBJ2-7|.
ASSSSGTGMGEQY
>12|TRBV7-9|TRBJ2-1|once
ASSRVEGLGEQF
>10|TRBV29-1|TRBJ2-1|.
SVERDPNEQF
>13|TRBV2|TRBJ2-3|.
ASSYQDRYTDTQY
>12|TRBV18|TRBJ2-7|.
ASSPPVGAYEQY
>15|TRBV6-1|TRBJ1-3|.
ASSEGHGSITGNTIY
>11|TRBV2|TRBJ2-7|.
ASSLSVPGEQY
>13|TRBV7-2|TRBJ2-3|.
ASSTYPLPTDTQY
>13|TRBV5-4|TRBJ2-2|.
ASSPLAGEAGELF
>12|TRBV18|TRBJ1-6|.
ASSLGTVNSPLH
>14|TRBV25-1|TRBJ2-1|.
ASSETLIDRGNEQF
>11|TRBV10-2|TRBJ1-2|few
ASSVEGNYGYT
>17|TRBV19|TRBJ1-2|.
ASSTRTGAFLASPHGYT
>11|TRBV12-5|TRBJ1-5|.
ASGPRENQPQH
>10|TRBV11-3|TRBJ2-7|.
ASSKGGGEQY
>12|TRBV5-5|TRBJ2-3|once
ASTPKRGTDTQY
>13|TRBV5-1|TRBJ2-3|.
ASSFGAPNTDTQY
>11|TRBV10-1|TRBJ1-1|once
ASSLDPNTEAF
>15|TRBV2|TRBJ2-5|.
ASSEAPGTSGQETQY
>11|TRBV6-5|TRBJ2-2|.
ASSYQGAGELF
>12|TRBV18|TRBJ1-6|.
ASSPLGGNSPLH
>11|TRBV2|TRBJ2-2|.
ASSRDYTGELF
>14|TRBV2|TRBJ2-7|.
ASTLTDWRVSYEQY
>12|TRBV6-4|TRBJ2-3|.
ASSEGASADTQY
>14|TRBV4-2|TRBJ2-3|.
ASSQLSGGLSDTQY
>10|TRBV6-5|TRBJ2-7|.
ASSRAGHEQY